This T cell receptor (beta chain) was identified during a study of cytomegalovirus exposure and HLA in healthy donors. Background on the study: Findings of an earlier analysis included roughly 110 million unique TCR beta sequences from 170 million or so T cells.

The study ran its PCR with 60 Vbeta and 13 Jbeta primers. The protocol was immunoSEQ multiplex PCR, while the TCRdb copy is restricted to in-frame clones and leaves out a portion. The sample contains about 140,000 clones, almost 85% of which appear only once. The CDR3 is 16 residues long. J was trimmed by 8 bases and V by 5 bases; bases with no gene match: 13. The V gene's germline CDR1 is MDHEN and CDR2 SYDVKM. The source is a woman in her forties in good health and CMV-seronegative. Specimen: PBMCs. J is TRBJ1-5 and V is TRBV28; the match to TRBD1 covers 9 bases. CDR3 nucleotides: TGTGCCAGCAGTCGCAACAGGGGGCGCGGGATGGAGCCCCAGCATTTT. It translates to CASSRNRGRGMEPQHF.